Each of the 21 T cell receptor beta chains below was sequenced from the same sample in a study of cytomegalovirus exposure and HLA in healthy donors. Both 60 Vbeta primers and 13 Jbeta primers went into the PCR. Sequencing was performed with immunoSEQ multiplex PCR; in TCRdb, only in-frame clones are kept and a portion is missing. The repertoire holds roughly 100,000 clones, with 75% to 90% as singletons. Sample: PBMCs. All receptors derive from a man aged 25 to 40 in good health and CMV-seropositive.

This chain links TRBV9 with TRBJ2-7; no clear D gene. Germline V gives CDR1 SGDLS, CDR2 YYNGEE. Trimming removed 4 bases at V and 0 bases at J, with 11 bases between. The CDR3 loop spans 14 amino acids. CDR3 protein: CASSLTPSSYEQYF. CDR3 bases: TGTGCCAGCAGCTTGACACCCAGCTCCTACGAGCAGTACTTC.

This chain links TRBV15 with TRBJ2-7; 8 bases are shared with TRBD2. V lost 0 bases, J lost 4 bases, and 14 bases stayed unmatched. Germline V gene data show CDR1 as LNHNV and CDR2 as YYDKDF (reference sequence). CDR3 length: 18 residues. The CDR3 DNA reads TGTGCCACCAGCAGAGATCGGGGGGGTTGGGCGACAAAATACGAGCAGTACTTC. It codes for CATSRDRGGWATKYEQYF.

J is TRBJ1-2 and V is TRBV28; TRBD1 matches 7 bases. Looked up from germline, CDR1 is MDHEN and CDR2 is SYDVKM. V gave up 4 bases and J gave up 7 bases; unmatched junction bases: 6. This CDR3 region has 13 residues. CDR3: CASSSQGRSGYTF. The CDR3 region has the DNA TGTGCCAGCAGTTCACAGGGGAGGAGTGGCTACACCTTC.

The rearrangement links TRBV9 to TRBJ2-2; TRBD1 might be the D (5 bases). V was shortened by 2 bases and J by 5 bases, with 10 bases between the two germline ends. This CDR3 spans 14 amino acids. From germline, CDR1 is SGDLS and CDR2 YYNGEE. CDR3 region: CASSVGPLTGELFF. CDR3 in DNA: TGTGCCAGCAGCGTGGGGCCTCTGACCGGGGAGCTGTTTTTT.

The CDR3 DNA reads TGTGCCAGCTCGCGCCTTTCCTCCTACGAGCAGTACTTC. Protein sequence: CASSRLSSYEQYF. The V gene is TRBV27, the J gene TRBJ2-7, with no clear D. The CDR3 is made up of 13 amino acids. V was pared by 8 bases and J by 0 bases, with 11 bases between. Germline V lookup: CDR1 MNHEY, CDR2 SMNVEV (reference sequence).

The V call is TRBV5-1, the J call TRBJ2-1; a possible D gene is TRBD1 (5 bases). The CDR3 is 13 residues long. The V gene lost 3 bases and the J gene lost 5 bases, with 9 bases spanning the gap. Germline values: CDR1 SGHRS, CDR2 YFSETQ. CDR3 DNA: TGCGCCAGCAGCTACCGACAGAACAATGAGCAGTTCTTC. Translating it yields CASSYRQNNEQFF.

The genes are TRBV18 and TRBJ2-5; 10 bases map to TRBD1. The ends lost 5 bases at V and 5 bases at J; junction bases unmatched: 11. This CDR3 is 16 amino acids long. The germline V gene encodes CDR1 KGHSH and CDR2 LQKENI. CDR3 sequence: CASSWGQGSSGETQYF. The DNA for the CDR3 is TGTGCCAGCTCATGGGGACAGGGGTCTTCAGGGGAGACCCAGTACTTC.

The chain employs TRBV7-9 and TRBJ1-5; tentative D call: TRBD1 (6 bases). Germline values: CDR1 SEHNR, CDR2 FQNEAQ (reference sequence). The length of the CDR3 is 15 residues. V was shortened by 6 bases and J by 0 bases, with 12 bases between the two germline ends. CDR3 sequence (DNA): TGTGCCAGCAGTACCGGGACATATAGCAATCAGCCCCAGCATTTT. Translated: CASSTGTYSNQPQHF.

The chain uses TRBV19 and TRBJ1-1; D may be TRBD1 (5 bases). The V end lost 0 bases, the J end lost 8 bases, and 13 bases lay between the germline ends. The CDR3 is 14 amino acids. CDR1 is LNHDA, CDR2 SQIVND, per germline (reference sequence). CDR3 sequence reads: CASSIDLLGREAFF. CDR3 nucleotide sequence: TGTGCCAGTAGTATAGATCTATTGGGGCGCGAAGCTTTCTTT.

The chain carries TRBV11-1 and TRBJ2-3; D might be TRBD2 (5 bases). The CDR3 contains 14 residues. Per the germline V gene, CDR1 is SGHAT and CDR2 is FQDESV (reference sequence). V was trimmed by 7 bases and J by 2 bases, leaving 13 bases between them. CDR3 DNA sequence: TGTGCCAGCACGACAAGACTAAACACAGATACGCAGTATTTT. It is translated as CASTTRLNTDTQYF.

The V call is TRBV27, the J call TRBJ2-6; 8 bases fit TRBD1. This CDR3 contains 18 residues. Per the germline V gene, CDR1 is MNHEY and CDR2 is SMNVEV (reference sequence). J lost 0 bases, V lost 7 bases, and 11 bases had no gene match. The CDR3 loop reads CASIKTGALSSGANVLTF. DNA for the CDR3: TGTGCCAGCATCAAGACAGGGGCCCTTAGCTCTGGGGCCAACGTCCTGACTTTC.

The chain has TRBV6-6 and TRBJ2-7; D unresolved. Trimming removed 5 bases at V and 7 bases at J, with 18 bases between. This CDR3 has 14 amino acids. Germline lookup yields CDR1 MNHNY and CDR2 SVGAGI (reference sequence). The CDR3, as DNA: TGTGCCAGCAGTCCGACATCCCTCTACGTGGAGCAGTACTTC. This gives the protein CASSPTSLYVEQYF.

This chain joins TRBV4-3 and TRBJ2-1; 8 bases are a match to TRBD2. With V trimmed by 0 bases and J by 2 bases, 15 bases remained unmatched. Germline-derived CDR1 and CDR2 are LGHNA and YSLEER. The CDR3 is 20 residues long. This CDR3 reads CASSQDSLGGGNTPYNEQFF. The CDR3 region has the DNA TGCGCCAGCAGCCAAGATTCGTTAGGCGGGGGGAACACCCCCTACAATGAGCAGTTCTTC.

The CDR3: CASSEVLSTDTQYF. In nucleotides, the CDR3 is TGTGCCAGCAGTGAGGTACTCTCCACAGATACGCAGTATTTT. The chain has TRBV6-1 and TRBJ2-3; D is undetermined. This CDR3 contains 14 residues. Germline assignment: CDR1 MNHNS and CDR2 SASEGT. V was clipped by 3 bases and J by 2 bases, with 9 bases between them.

The CDR3 DNA is TGTGCCAGCTCCGCGGGACAGCTCTATGGCTACACCTTC. Encoded protein: CASSAGQLYGYTF. This chain joins TRBV18 and TRBJ1-2; 7 nucleotides line up with TRBD1. CDR3 length equals 13 residues. Germline trimming cut 6 bases from V and 4 bases from J; bases unmatched to any gene: 5. In germline, CDR1 is KGHSH, CDR2 LQKENI.

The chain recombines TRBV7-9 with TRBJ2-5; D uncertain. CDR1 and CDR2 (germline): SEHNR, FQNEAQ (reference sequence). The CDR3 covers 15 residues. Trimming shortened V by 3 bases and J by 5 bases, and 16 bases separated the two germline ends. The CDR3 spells CASSFGVGPSETQYF. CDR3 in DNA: TGTGCCAGCAGCTTTGGTGTGGGCCCCTCGGAGACCCAGTACTTC.

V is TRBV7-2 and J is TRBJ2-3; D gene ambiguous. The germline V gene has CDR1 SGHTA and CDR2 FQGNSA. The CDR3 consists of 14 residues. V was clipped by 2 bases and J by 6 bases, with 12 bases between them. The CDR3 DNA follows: TGTGCCAGCAGCTTAAGCCACGCCCGGGATACGCAGTATTTT. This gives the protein CASSLSHARDTQYF.

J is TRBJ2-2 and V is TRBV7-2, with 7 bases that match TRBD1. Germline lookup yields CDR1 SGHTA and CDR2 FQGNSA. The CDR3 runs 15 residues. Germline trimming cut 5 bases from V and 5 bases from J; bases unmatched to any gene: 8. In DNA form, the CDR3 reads TGTGCCAGCAGCCAAAGATCAGGGGGAACCGGGGAGCTGTTTTTT. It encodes CASSQRSGGTGELFF.

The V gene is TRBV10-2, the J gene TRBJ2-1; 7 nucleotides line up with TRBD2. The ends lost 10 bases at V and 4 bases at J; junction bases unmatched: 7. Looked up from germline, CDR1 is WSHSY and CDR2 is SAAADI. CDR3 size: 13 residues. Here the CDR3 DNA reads TGCGCCACTAACGGGGGGAATTACAATGAGCAGTTCTTC. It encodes CATNGGNYNEQFF.

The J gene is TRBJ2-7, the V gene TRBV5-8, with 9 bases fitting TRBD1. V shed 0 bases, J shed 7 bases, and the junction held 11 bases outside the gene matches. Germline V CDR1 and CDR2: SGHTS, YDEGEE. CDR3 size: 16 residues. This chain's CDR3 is CASSLGPTGGWWEQYF. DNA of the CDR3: TGTGCCAGCAGCTTGGGGCCCACAGGGGGCTGGTGGGAGCAGTACTTC.

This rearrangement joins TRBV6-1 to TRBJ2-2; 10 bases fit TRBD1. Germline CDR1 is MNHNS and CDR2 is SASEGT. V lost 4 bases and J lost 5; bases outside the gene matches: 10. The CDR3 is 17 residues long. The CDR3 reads CASSVGAGQGRTGELFF. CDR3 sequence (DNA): TGTGCCAGCAGTGTCGGCGCGGGACAGGGGAGGACCGGGGAGCTGTTTTTT.